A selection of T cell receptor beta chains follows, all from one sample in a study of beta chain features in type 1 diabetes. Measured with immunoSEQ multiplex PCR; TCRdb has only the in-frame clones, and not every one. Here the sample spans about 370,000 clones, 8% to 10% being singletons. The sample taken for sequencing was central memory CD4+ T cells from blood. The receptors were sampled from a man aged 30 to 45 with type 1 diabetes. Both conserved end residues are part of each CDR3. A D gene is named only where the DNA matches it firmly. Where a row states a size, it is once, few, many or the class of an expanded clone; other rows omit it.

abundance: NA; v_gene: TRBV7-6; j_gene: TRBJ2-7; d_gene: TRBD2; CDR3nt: TGTGCCAGCAGCCCACTTGGAGGAACGGTCGCGGGAGTTGGGGACGAGCAGTACTTC; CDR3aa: CASSPLGGTVAGVGDEQYF
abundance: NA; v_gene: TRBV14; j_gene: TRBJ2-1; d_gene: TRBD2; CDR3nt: TGTGCCAGCAGCCAAGTTGTGGGCGGGAGAGTGATAAATGAGCAGTTCTTC; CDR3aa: CASSQVVGGRVINEQFF
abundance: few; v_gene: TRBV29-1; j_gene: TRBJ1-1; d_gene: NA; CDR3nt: TGCAGCGCCTTCATCCACAGCGCTGAAGCTTTCTTT; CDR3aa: CSAFIHSAEAFF
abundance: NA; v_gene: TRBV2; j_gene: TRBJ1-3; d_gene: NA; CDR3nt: TGTGCCAGCAGTGTAGACGGGACGGGAAACACCATATATTTT; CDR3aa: CASSVDGTGNTIYF
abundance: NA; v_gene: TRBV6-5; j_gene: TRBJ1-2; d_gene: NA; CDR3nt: TGTGCCAGCACCCCGAGGCTTGGATATGGCTACACCTTC; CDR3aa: CASTPRLGYGYTF
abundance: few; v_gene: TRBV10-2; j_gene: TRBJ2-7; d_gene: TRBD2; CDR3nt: TGCGCCAGCAGCCCTAGCGGGTACGAGCAGTACTTC; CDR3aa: CASSPSGYEQYF
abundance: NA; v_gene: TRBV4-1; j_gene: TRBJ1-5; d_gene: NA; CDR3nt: TGCGCCAGCAGCCAACGGGGGCAGCAGGGCGGTAGCAATCAGCCCCAGCATTTT; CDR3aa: CASSQRGQQGGSNQPQHF
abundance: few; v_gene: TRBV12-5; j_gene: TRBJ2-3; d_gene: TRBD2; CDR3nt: TGTGCTAGTGGTTTGGGATCCGGACTAGGGAGGGATACGCAGTATTTT; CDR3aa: CASGLGSGLGRDTQYF
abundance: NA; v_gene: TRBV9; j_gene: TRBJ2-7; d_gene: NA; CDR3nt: TGTGCCAGCAGCTCGAGGGGGAGAGCCTCCTACGAGCAGTACTTC; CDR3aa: CASSSRGRASYEQYF
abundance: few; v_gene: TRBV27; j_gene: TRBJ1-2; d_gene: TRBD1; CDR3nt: TGTGCCAGCGGGACAGATAACTATGGCTACACCTTC; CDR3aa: CASGTDNYGYTF
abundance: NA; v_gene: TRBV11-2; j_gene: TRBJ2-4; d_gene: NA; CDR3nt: TGTGCCAGCAGCTTAGATAGTCAGGTTAACATTCAGTACTTC; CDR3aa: CASSLDSQVNIQYF
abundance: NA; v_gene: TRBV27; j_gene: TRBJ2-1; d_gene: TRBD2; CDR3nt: TGTGCCGAGCGGGAGCCCTACAATGAGCAGTTCTTC; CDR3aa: CAEREPYNEQFF
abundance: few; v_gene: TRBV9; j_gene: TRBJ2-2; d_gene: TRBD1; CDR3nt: TGTGCCAGCAGCGGGACGACAGGGAGGAACACCGGGGAGCTGTTTTTT; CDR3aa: CASSGTTGRNTGELFF
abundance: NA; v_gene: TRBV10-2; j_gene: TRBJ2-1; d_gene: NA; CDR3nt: TGCGCCAGCACTAGAACGGTTACGTACAATGAGCAGTTCTTC; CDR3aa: CASTRTVTYNEQFF
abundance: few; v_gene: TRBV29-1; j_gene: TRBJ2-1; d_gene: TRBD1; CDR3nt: TGCAGCGTTAGGCAGGGGGCGAGTTATGAGCAGTTCTTC; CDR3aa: CSVRQGASYEQFF
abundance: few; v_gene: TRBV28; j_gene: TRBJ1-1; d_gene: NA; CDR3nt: TGTGCCAGCAGTTCCACAGATATACAAGCTTTCTTT; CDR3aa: CASSSTDIQAFF
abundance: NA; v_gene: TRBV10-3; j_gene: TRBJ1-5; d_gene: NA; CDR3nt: TGTGCCATCAGTGGAGGGGCCAATCAGCCCCAGCATTTT; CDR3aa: CAISGGANQPQHF
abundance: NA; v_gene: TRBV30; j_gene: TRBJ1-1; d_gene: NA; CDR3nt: TGTGCCGGGTCGCCGGGGAACACTGAAGCTTTCTTT; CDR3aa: CAGSPGNTEAFF
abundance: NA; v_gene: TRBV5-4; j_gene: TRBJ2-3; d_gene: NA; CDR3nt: TGTGCCAGCAGCTTGGATGCCGCTACCCAACGGTATTTT; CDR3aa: CASSLDAATQRYF
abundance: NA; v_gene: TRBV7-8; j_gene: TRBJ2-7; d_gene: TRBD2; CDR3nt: TGTGCCAGCAGCAAGCGGGAGAGCAGCTACGAGCAGTACTTC; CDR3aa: CASSKRESSYEQYF
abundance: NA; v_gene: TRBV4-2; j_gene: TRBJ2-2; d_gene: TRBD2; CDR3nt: TGTGCCAGCAGCCCGGGACTAGCGGAAGTAATGGCCGGGGAGCTGTTTTTT; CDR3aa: CASSPGLAEVMAGELFF
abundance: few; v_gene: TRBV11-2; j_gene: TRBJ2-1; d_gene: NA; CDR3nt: TGTGCCAGCAGCTTAGATGAGGGATTTGGGGAGCAGTTCTTC; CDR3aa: CASSLDEGFGEQFF
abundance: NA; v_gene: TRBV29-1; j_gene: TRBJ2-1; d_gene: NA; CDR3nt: TGCAGCGCCATCAGGGGCTACAATGAGCAGTTCTTC; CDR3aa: CSAIRGYNEQFF
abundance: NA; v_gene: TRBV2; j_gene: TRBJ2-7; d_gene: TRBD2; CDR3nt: TGTGCCAGCAGTGGACAGCGGGAGGGCGGGTACGAGCAGTACTTC; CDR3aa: CASSGQREGGYEQYF
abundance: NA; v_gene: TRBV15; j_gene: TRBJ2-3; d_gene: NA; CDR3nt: TGTGCCACCAGCAGAGACCGCGCAGATACGCAGTATTTT; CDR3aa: CATSRDRADTQYF
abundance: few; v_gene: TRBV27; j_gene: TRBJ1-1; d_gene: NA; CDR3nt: TGTGCCAGCAGTTCAGGGAACACTGAAGCTTTCTTT; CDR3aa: CASSSGNTEAFF
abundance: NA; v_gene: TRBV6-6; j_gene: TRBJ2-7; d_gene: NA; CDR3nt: TGTGCCAGCAGTTACACACCGAACTTCTACGAGCAGTACTTC; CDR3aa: CASSYTPNFYEQYF
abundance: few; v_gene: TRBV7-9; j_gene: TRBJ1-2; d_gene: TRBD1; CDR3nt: TGTGCCAGCAGCCCCCTAGGGGGCGGAGATAGGGGCTACACCTTC; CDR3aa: CASSPLGGGDRGYTF
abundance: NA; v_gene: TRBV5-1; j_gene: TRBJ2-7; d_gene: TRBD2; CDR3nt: TGCGCCAGCAGCTTGGCCGGTACTAGCGGGGAGGAGCAGTACTTC; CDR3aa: CASSLAGTSGEEQYF
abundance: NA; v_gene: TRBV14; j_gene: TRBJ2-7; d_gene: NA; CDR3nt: TGTGCCAGCAGCCAATTCCGGCGAGAGTACTTC; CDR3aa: CASSQFRREYF
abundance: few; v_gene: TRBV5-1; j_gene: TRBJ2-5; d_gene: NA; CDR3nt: TGCGCCAGCAGCCCTGACCGGACAACCGGGGGGACCCAGTACTTC; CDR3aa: CASSPDRTTGGTQYF
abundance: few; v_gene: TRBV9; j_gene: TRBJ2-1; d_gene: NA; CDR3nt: TGTGCCAGCAGCGTCCAGTACAATGAGCAGTTCTTC; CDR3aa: CASSVQYNEQFF
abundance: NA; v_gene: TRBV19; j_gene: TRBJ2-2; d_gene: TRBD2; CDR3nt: TGTGCCAGTAGTATTAAGGGACTAGCAGCCGGGGAGCTGTTTTTT; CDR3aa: CASSIKGLAAGELFF
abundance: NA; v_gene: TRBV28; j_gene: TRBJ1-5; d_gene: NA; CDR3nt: TGTGCCAGCAGGGACCAGGGAAGAAGCAATCAGCCCCAGCATTTT; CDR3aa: CASRDQGRSNQPQHF
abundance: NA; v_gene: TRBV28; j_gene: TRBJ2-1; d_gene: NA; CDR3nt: TGTGCCAGCAGTTTAAGGGTCGTAATAGTAGCGTCCCTGCAGTTCTTC; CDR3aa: CASSLRVVIVASLQFF
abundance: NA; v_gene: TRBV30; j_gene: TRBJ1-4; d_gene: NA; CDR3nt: TGTGCCTGGAGTGGAAACAGGGTTGCTAATGAAAAACTGTTTTTT; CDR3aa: CAWSGNRVANEKLFF
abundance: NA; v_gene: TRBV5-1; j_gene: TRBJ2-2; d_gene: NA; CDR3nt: TGCGCCAGCAGCTTGGCGTTGAACACCGGGGAGCTGTTTTTT; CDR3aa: CASSLALNTGELFF
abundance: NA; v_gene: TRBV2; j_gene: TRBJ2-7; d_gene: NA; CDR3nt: TGTGCCAGTCTGGACAGTTTCTCCGAGCAGTACTTC; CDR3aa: CASLDSFSEQYF
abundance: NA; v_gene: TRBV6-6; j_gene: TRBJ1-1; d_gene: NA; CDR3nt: TGTGCCAGCACCAAGCCGGGACTCGAAGCTTTCTTT; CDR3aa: CASTKPGLEAFF
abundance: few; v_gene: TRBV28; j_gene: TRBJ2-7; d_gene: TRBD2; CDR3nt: TGTGCCAGCAGTTCCCCCTCCAGCGGGAGGGGCTACGAGCAGTACTTC; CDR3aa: CASSSPSSGRGYEQYF
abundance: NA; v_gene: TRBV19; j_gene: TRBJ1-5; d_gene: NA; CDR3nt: TGTGCCAGTAGTATCGTCACAGGCCAGCCCCAGCATTTT; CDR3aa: CASSIVTGQPQHF